The clone carrying this TCR beta chain was seen only a few times. The antigen is not known. As for time point: pre-sensitization, week 0. Noted treatment: therapeutic diphenylcyclopropenone sensitization with weekly scalp DPC. The CDR3 consists of 20 residues. With 1 base clipped from V and 3 bases from J, the junction kept 14 bases outside the gene matches. CDR1 is DFQATT and CDR2 is SNEGSKA in the germline V gene (reference sequence). The data were taken from a study of human T cells and chemical hapten exposure. Study-level findings and limits: Patch test score showed a positive correlation with PT1 expanded TCR counts.

TCRdb re-called the RACE reads through MiXCR, storing one row per CDR3 protein. The repertoire holds some 330,000 distinct CDR3 sequences, over 5% seen once, with about 8.7% in the top ten. Sequencing was performed on whole blood, taken in connection with sensitization to the hapten diphenylcyclopropenone (DPC). The rearrangement links TRBV20-1 to TRBJ2-1; TRBD2 agrees at 14 bases. This TCR derives from a woman younger than 35 with alopecia areata. Some clones in this sample may be carry-over from other donors' samples. The CDR3 is CSARGLGLAGAYRFYNEQFF. In nucleotides, the CDR3 is TGCAGTGCTAGAGGCTTGGGACTAGCGGGGGCCTATCGCTTCTACAATGAGCAGTTCTTC.